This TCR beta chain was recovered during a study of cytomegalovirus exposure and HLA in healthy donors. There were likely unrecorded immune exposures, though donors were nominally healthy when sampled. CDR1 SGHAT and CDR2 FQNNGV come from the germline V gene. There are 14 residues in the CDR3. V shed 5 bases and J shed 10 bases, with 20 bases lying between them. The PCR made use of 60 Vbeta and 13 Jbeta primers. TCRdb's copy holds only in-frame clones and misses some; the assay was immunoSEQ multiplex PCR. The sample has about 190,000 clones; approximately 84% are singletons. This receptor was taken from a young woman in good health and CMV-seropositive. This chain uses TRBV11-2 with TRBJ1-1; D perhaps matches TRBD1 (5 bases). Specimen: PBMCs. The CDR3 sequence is CASSPPYTDGGAFF. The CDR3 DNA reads TGTGCCAGCAGCCCACCCTACACGGACGGGGGAGCTTTCTTT.